The 32 T cell receptor beta chains below come from one sample, sequenced in a study of CD8 T cells in ankylosing spondylitis. General study points: The study identified a TCR beta motif of under ten highly homologous variants that appeared characteristic of ankylosing spondylitis blood.

These TCRs are of unknown antigen specificity. TCRdb reprocessed the 5' RACE reads via MiXCR and lists one record per CDR3 protein. The sample shows approximately 220,000 distinct CDR3 sequences, about a sixth of them seen only once. Sequencing was carried out using blood, either unsorted or a sorted T cell fraction (not recorded which). Source of these receptors: a male donor with ankylosing spondylitis.

The chain combines TRBV12-3 or TRBV12-4 with TRBJ2-1, with 11 bases that match TRBD1. The V and J ends lost 3 bases and 6 bases, in that order; junction bases with no gene match: 4. The CDR3 runs to 15 residues. This CDR3 is CASSLDRGLVNEQFF. CDR3 sequence (DNA): TGTGCCAGCAGTTTGGACAGGGGGCTTGTCAATGAGCAGTTCTTC.

In this sample, this clonotype turned up a few times. The chain has TRBV9 and TRBJ2-2; D not certain. V was pared by 0 bases and J by 3 bases, with 6 bases between. Germline V lookup: CDR1 SGDLS, CDR2 YYNGEE. This CDR3 is 14 amino acids long. The CDR3 DNA reads as TGTGCCAGCAGCGTAGGTCCAGACACCGGGGAGCTGTTTTTT. Protein sequence: CASSVGPDTGELFF.

There are a few counts of this clonotype. The genes are TRBV6-5 and TRBJ2-7, with D uncertain. Germline-derived CDR1 and CDR2 are MNHEY and SVGAGI. Trimming pared 1 base from V and 3 bases from J, leaving 7 bases between. The CDR3 runs to 13 residues. The CDR3 nucleotides read TGTGCCAGCAGTTACTATAAGGGCTACGAGCAGTACTTC. It specifies CASSYYKGYEQYF.

The chain joins TRBV27 to TRBJ2-7, with a weak D call TRBD1 (5 bases). The V end was cut by 3 bases, the J end by 3 bases, with 9 bases between. Germline CDR1 MNHEY, CDR2 SMNVEV (reference sequence). The length of the CDR3 is 13 residues. The CDR3 protein is CASSLGPHYEQYF. CDR3 DNA: TGTGCCAGCAGTTTGGGGCCCCACTACGAGCAGTACTTC.

CDR3 DNA: TGTGCCACCAGCCGATATCGGACAGGGATAGACTCCTATAATTCACCCCTCCACTTT. Its translation: CATSRYRTGIDSYNSPLHF. The chain employs TRBV15 and TRBJ1-6, with 8 bases matching TRBD1. The V gene end was trimmed by 5 bases and the J gene end by 0 bases; junction bases not matched to a gene: 12. CDR1 and CDR2 from the germline V gene are LNHNV and YYDKDF (reference sequence). The CDR3 runs 19 residues.

This clonotype was found many times. The V call is TRBV12-3 or TRBV12-4, the J call TRBJ2-3; TRBD2 matches at 12 bases. J lost 2 bases, V lost 5 bases, and 5 bases had no gene match. The CDR3 has 16 amino acids. CDR3 sequence: CASSPPSGGATDTQYF. In DNA, the CDR3 is TGTGCCAGCAGTCCCCCTAGCGGGGGGGCCACAGATACGCAGTATTTT.

This clonotype has a handful of counts. The chain combines TRBV4-3 with TRBJ2-7, with D perhaps TRBD2 (5 bases). The V gene lost 0 bases and the J gene lost 2 bases, with 20 bases spanning the gap. Germline V gene data show CDR1 as LGHNA and CDR2 as YSLEER. There are 18 residues in the CDR3. The CDR3 here is CASSQDRTSSLGAYEQYF. The CDR3, as DNA: TGCGCCAGCAGCCAAGATCGTACTAGTTCTTTGGGAGCCTACGAGCAGTACTTC.

Only a few counts were recorded for this clonotype. The chain joins TRBV4-1 to TRBJ1-1; D gene uncertain. The CDR3 extends over 14 amino acids. Trimming cost V 0 bases and J 0 bases, with 5 bases left between them. CDR1 and CDR2 from the germline V gene are MGHRA and YSYEKL. This CDR3 is CASSQDWMNTEAFF. The CDR3 DNA sequence: TGCGCCAGCAGCCAAGATTGGATGAACACTGAAGCTTTCTTT.

At least ten counts were recorded for this clonotype. The V and J genes are TRBV6-1 and TRBJ2-1; no clear D gene. Germline loops: CDR1 MNHNS, CDR2 SASEGT. The CDR3 contains 14 residues. Between the trimmed V and J ends, which lost 2 bases and 3 bases, there was a span of 8 bases. The CDR3 loop reads CASSENLDYNEQFF. The CDR3 DNA reads as TGTGCCAGCAGTGAAAATTTGGACTACAATGAGCAGTTCTTC.

This clonotype was recorded a few times. This rearrangement joins TRBV7-8 to TRBJ1-1; D ambiguous. The germline gives CDR1 SGHVS, CDR2 FQNEAQ. Trimming stripped 5 bases from V and 2 bases from J, with 12 bases between. The length of the CDR3 is 14 residues. The CDR3, as DNA: TGTGCCAGCAGCCCTACTACACAAAACACTGAAGCTTTCTTT. Protein: CASSPTTQNTEAFF.

This sequence joins TRBV7-9 and TRBJ2-7; D is possibly TRBD1 (6 bases). The CDR3 extends over 15 amino acids. Looked up from germline, CDR1 is SEHNR and CDR2 is FQNEAQ (reference sequence). Deletions cut 4 bases from V and 2 bases from J, with 15 bases between. The CDR3 here is CASSSTRTEAYEQYF. CDR3 nucleotide sequence: TGTGCCAGCAGCTCGACCCGGACAGAAGCCTACGAGCAGTACTTC.

V usage is TRBV19 and J usage is TRBJ1-1; possible D gene TRBD1, 5 bases. Between the trimmed V and J ends, which lost 5 bases and 0 bases, there was a span of 13 bases. The germline V gene has CDR1 LNHDA and CDR2 SQIVND (reference sequence). This CDR3 has 15 residues. The DNA for the CDR3 is TGTGCCAGTAGTCAAAGGGGTGGAGTGAACACTGAAGCTTTCTTT. Translation: CASSQRGGVNTEAFF.

This chain joins TRBV11-2 and TRBJ1-2; no firm D call. Germline-derived CDR1 and CDR2 are SGHAT and FQNNGV. The CDR3 extends over 15 amino acids. V was shortened by 5 bases and J by 2 bases, with 15 bases between the two germline ends. CDR3 sequence reads: CASSLDWEGNYGYTF. The CDR3 bases are TGTGCCAGCAGCCTGGACTGGGAGGGAAACTATGGCTACACCTTC. Filled out from reference TRBV11-2 and TRBJ1-2, the complete variable domain reads EAGVAQSPRYKIIEKRQSVAFWCNPISGHATLYWYQQILGQGPKLLIQFQNNGVVDDSQLPKDRFSAERLKGVDSTLKIQPAKLEDSAVYLCASSLDWEGNYGYTFGSGTRLTVV.

This clonotype was seen at least ten times. V and J are TRBV4-1 and TRBJ2-3; D is perhaps TRBD1 (5 bases). The CDR3 consists of 14 residues. Germline V gives CDR1 MGHRA, CDR2 YSYEKL. The V and J ends lost 4 bases and 2 bases respectively, with 10 bases between them. The CDR3 is CASSPQGNTDTQYF. The CDR3 DNA is TGCGCCAGCAGCCCCCAGGGTAACACAGATACGCAGTATTTT.

This clonotype was detected a few times. The chain joins TRBV6-5 to TRBJ2-3; tentative D call: TRBD2 (5 bases). The CDR3 has 18 amino acids. Germline CDR1 is MNHEY and CDR2 is SVGAGI. Trimming left V 4 bases short and J 4 bases short, with 24 bases between. The DNA for the CDR3 is TGTGCCAGCAGTTCCACACCGACTACCCCTAGATCCCCAGATACGCAGTATTTT. Translating gives CASSSTPTTPRSPDTQYF.

The chain links TRBV11-2 to TRBJ1-1; no clear D. Trimming removed 5 bases from V and 1 base from J, with 14 bases in between. Germline V gene lookup returns CDR1 SGHAT and CDR2 FQNNGV. The CDR3 consists of 15 residues. Here the CDR3 reads CASSPSGLRNTEAFF. The CDR3 nucleotides are TGTGCCAGCAGCCCCTCCGGGCTGCGGAACACTGAAGCTTTCTTT.

The chain recombines TRBV4-3 with TRBJ2-1, with TRBD2 matching over 8 bases. J lost 0 bases, V lost 1 base, and 2 bases had no gene match. This CDR3 contains 16 residues. Germline CDR1 is LGHNA and CDR2 is YSLEER. CDR3 loop: CASSQVLADSYNEQFF. CDR3 DNA: TGCGCCAGCAGCCAAGTACTAGCGGACTCCTACAATGAGCAGTTCTTC.

There are many counts of this clonotype. This chain connects TRBV3-1 to TRBJ1-5, with a weak D call TRBD1 (6 bases). This CDR3 contains 15 residues. V was shortened by 1 base and J by 7 bases, with 14 bases between the two germline ends. Germline lookup yields CDR1 LGHDT and CDR2 YNNKEL (reference sequence). CDR3 coding DNA: TGTGCCAGCAGCCAAGGGACAGATACAACGCAGCCCCAGCATTTT. It specifies CASSQGTDTTQPQHF.

The gene calls are TRBV6-1 and TRBJ2-1; a possible D gene is TRBD2 (5 bases). CDR1 is MNHNS, CDR2 SASEGT, per germline. The CDR3 runs 15 residues. Trimming cost V 5 bases and J 7 bases, with 18 bases left between them. This CDR3 is CASSQGDGESNEQFF. CDR3 DNA: TGTGCCAGCAGTCAAGGCGACGGGGAGTCTAATGAGCAGTTCTTC.

V usage is TRBV28 and J usage is TRBJ2-2, with TRBD2 identical over 8 bases. This CDR3 comprises 16 residues. With V trimmed by 2 bases and J by 6 bases, 8 bases remained unmatched. Germline loops: CDR1 MDHEN, CDR2 SYDVKM. CDR3: CASSLRLAWGAGELFF. The CDR3 DNA reads as TGTGCCAGCAGTTTACGACTAGCGTGGGGTGCCGGGGAGCTGTTTTTT.

This clonotype was seen a few times. The chain combines TRBV6-5 with TRBJ1-1; D is unclear. V shed 3 bases and J shed 5 bases, with 13 bases lying between them. In germline, CDR1 is MNHEY, CDR2 SVGAGI. The CDR3 has 14 amino acids. This CDR3 reads CASSYGGSRTEAFF. The CDR3 nucleotides are TGTGCCAGCAGTTATGGAGGGAGTAGGACTGAAGCTTTCTTT.

This clonotype was counted at least ten times. This chain uses TRBV12-3 or TRBV12-4 with TRBJ2-2; D unclear. Trimming removed 5 bases from V and 4 bases from J, with 8 bases in between. The CDR3 length is 13 residues. CDR3 in DNA: TGTGCCAGCAGTGTCTTGTTCACCGGGGAGCTGTTTTTT. Translating gives CASSVLFTGELFF.

The chain recombines TRBV28 with TRBJ2-7; 13 bases align to TRBD2. This CDR3 is 16 amino acids long. The germline V gene has CDR1 MDHEN and CDR2 SYDVKM. J lost 2 bases, V lost 4 bases, and 5 bases had no gene match. For the CDR3, the DNA is TGTGCCAGCAGTTACGGGACTAGCGGGACTCCCTACGAGCAGTACTTC. Protein: CASSYGTSGTPYEQYF.

This clonotype turned up a few times. This chain connects TRBV18 to TRBJ2-7, with D maybe TRBD1 (6 bases). The CDR3 runs 13 residues. Germline V gene lookup returns CDR1 KGHSH and CDR2 LQKENI. Trimming left V 6 bases short and J 3 bases short, with 12 bases between. CDR3 nucleotides: TGTGCCAGCTCCCAAGGGACATACTACGAGCAGTACTTC. Residues: CASSQGTYYEQYF.

This clonotype appeared a few times. The rearrangement joins TRBV20-1 to TRBJ1-1; tentative D call: TRBD1 (6 bases). Between the trimmed V and J ends, which lost 0 bases and 1 base, there was a span of 21 bases. This CDR3 region has 18 residues. Germline assignment: CDR1 DFQATT and CDR2 SNEGSKA (reference sequence). The CDR3 loop is CSARDLFRSGAGNTEAFF. The CDR3 nucleotides are TGCAGTGCTAGAGATCTCTTTCGATCGGGGGCCGGGAACACTGAAGCTTTCTTT.

This clonotype was observed a few times. The chain is built from TRBV13 and TRBJ2-1; no firm D call. Germline CDR1 PRHDT, CDR2 FYEKMQ (reference sequence). Trimming left V 11 bases short and J 0 bases short, with 14 bases between. The CDR3 extends over 14 amino acids. The chain's CDR3 is CAYGVANSYNEQFF. The CDR3 bases are TGTGCCTATGGGGTAGCAAACTCCTACAATGAGCAGTTCTTC.

In this sample, this clonotype turned up a few times. The gene calls are TRBV5-1 and TRBJ2-7, with D possibly matching TRBD1 (5 bases). Per germline, CDR1 SGHRS and CDR2 YFSETQ. The ends were cut back, 3 bases at V and 2 bases at J, with 12 bases in the middle. CDR3 length: 14 residues. The DNA of the CDR3 is TGCGCCAGCAGCTCATCGGACAACCCCTACGAGCAGTACTTC. It translates to CASSSSDNPYEQYF.

The V and J genes are TRBV7-9 and TRBJ1-1; D gene uncertain. The CDR3 spans 13 residues. The germline V and J ends were trimmed by 8 bases and 2 bases, with 12 bases remaining between them. In germline, CDR1 is SEHNR, CDR2 FQNEAQ (reference sequence). CDR3 sequence: CASVPRFNTEAFF. In nucleotides, the CDR3 is TGTGCCAGCGTCCCGAGGTTCAACACTGAAGCTTTCTTT.

The chain employs TRBV14 and TRBJ2-5; unclear D gene. CDR1 SGHDN and CDR2 FVKESK come from the germline V gene. The V end was cut by 0 bases, the J end by 9 bases, with 14 bases between. This CDR3 has 14 amino acids. CDR3 residues: CASSQEFGLRAQYF. In DNA form, the CDR3 reads TGTGCCAGCAGCCAAGAATTTGGGCTCCGGGCCCAGTACTTC.

The rearrangement links TRBV19 to TRBJ1-5, with TRBD1 identical over 12 bases. V gave up 6 bases and J gave up 11 bases; unmatched junction bases: 8. Germline V gene sequence: CDR1 LNHDA, CDR2 SQIVND (reference sequence). There are 14 residues in the CDR3. CDR3 coding DNA: TGTGCCAGTAGCGTCCGGGACAGGGGGCAGGCCCAGCATTTT. Translation: CASSVRDRGQAQHF.

The chain uses TRBV7-9 and TRBJ1-6; possible D gene TRBD1, 5 bases. The germline gives CDR1 SEHNR, CDR2 FQNEAQ (reference sequence). This CDR3 is built from 16 residues. The germline V and J ends were trimmed by 3 bases and 9 bases, with 18 bases remaining between them. CDR3 sequence (DNA): TGTGCCAGCAGCTTGTGGGGGTTTGGGGAAGGTTCACCCCTCCACTTT. Protein product: CASSLWGFGEGSPLHF. Full variable domain (outside the CDR3, taken from reference TRBV7-9 and TRBJ1-6): DTGVSQNPRHKITKRGQNVTFRCDPISEHNRLYWYRQTLGQGPEFLTYFQNEAQLEKSRLLSDRFSAERPKGSFSTLEIQRTEQGDSAMYLCASSLWGFGEGSPLHFGNGTRLTVT.

This clonotype was recorded a few times. The chain recombines TRBV7-9 with TRBJ2-7, with D perhaps TRBD1 (5 bases). The CDR3 is made up of 13 amino acids. In germline, CDR1 is SEHNR, CDR2 FQNEAQ (reference sequence). The V and J ends lost 5 bases and 3 bases respectively, with 11 bases between them. CDR3 sequence: CASSPTENYEQYF. The DNA of the CDR3 is TGTGCCAGCAGCCCGACAGAAAACTACGAGCAGTACTTC.